This T cell receptor beta chain was observed in a study of OX40 agonist ivuxolimab in advanced cancers. Sequencing used immunoSEQ multiplex PCR; TCRdb keeps in-frame clones, though not all of them. The table records around 87,000 clones, 94% of them present only once. Material: CD4+ or CD8+ T cells sorted from blood, obtained in a trial of the OX40 agonist ivuxolimab. This receptor was identified in an adult with an advanced solid tumor such as melanoma, head and neck, liver or kidney cancer.

As DNA, the CDR3 is TGTGCCAGCAGTGCCGAGCGGGGGGGTAGTGAGCAGTACTTC. Its protein product is CASSAERGGSEQYF. This chain connects TRBV27 to TRBJ2-7; 10 positions agree with TRBD2. Germline V CDR1 and CDR2: MNHEY, SMNVEV (reference sequence). Trimming cost V 5 bases and J 7 bases; bases outside gene matches: 8. The length of the CDR3 is 14 residues.